Sequencing of this TCR beta chain was carried out in a study of OX40 agonist ivuxolimab in advanced cancers. On the study more broadly: An agonistic human IgG2 monoclonal antibody against OX40 (CD134) was given.

The CDR3 sequence is 17 residues long. V lost 10 bases, J lost 0 bases, and 22 bases lay in between. The germline CDR1 and CDR2 sequences are LNHDA and SQIVND (reference sequence). The table came from immunoSEQ multiplex PCR; TCRdb's copy has only in-frame clones and leaves some out. The sample includes about 150,000 clones, roughly 91% of them seen just once. The sequence was obtained from an adult with an advanced solid tumor such as melanoma, head and neck, liver or kidney cancer. The rearrangement links TRBV19 to TRBJ2-4, with TRBD1 as a possible D gene (6 bases). Sequenced material: CD4+ or CD8+ T cells sorted from blood, taken in a trial of the OX40 agonist ivuxolimab. CDR3 sequence: CATNDRFGPVAKNIQYF. The CDR3 coding sequence is TGTGCCACTAACGACAGGTTCGGCCCCGTAGCCAAAAACATTCAGTACTTC.